The 15 T cell receptor beta chains in this list originate from one sample, sequenced in a study of blood T cell repertoires in COVID-19. The method was immunoSEQ multiplex PCR; TCRdb's version includes in-frame clones alone and lacks a portion of them. Among fewer than 400,000 clones listed, roughly 85% were seen once. Sequenced input: PBMCs or T cells enriched from blood (not recorded which). Source of these receptors: a young woman who had been exposed to COVID-19.

V is TRBV7-3 and J is TRBJ2-1, with 7 bases matching TRBD2. Looked up from germline, CDR1 is SGHTA and CDR2 is FQGTGA. This CDR3 spans 14 amino acids. The junction had 12 bases not matched to a gene; V was cut back by 7 bases and J by 9 bases. For the CDR3, the DNA is TGTGCCAGCACTACCGGGTCGGCGGGGGTTGAGCAGTTCTTC. This gives the protein CASTTGSAGVEQFF.

This clone was seen a handful of times. The chain combines TRBV7-9 with TRBJ2-7; no definite D call. The V end lost 7 bases, the J end lost 7 bases, and 17 bases lay between the germline ends. The CDR3 length is 13 residues. The germline CDR1 and CDR2 sequences are SEHNR and FQNEAQ (reference sequence). The CDR3 spells CASTDAGKWEQYF. CDR3 nucleotide sequence: TGTGCCAGCACCGACGCAGGTAAATGGGAGCAGTACTTC.

This chain joins TRBV3-1 (or the pseudogene TRBV3-2) and TRBJ2-6, with a possible D match to TRBD1 (6 bases). V lost 4 bases to trimming and J lost 0 bases, with 19 bases between them. The CDR3 extends over 19 amino acids. Germline CDR1 LGHDT, CDR2 YNNKEL (reference sequence). CDR3 sequence reads: CASSPTSGQFCSGANVLTF. The CDR3 nucleotides are TGTGCCAGCAGCCCCACCTCAGGACAGTTCTGCTCTGGGGCCAACGTCCTGACTTTC.

The V gene is TRBV28, the J gene TRBJ1-2, with TRBD1 matching over 8 bases. Germline trimming cut 7 bases from V and 7 bases from J; bases unmatched to any gene: 11. CDR3 length: 14 amino acids. Germline V gene data show CDR1 as MDHEN and CDR2 as SYDVKM. The CDR3 reads CASTSDRVHSGYTF. In DNA, the CDR3 is TGTGCCAGCACTTCGGACAGGGTTCACTCTGGCTACACCTTC.

The rearrangement joins TRBV19 to TRBJ1-5; D call uncertain. Trimming stripped 5 bases from V and 3 bases from J, with 14 bases between. Germline assignment: CDR1 LNHDA and CDR2 SQIVND (reference sequence). The CDR3 has 15 residues. CDR3 sequence reads: CASSLFRDPNQPQHF. CDR3 nucleotide sequence: TGTGCCAGTAGTCTGTTTCGGGATCCCAATCAGCCCCAGCATTTT. The full variable domain, in which reference TRBV19 and TRBJ1-5 provide the parts outside the CDR3, is DGGITQSPKYLFRKEGQNVTLSCEQNLNHDAMYWYRQDPGQGLRLIYYSQIVNDFQKGDIAEGYSVSREKKESFPLTVTSAQKNPTAFYLCASSLFRDPNQPQHFGDGTRLSIL.

The V and J genes are TRBV5-1 and TRBJ2-7, with 15 bases that match TRBD2. Losses at the gene ends were 4 bases for V and 1 base for J; bases not matched to a gene: 9. The germline CDR1 and CDR2 sequences are SGHRS and YFSETQ. The CDR3 loop spans 18 amino acids. The CDR3 bases are TGCGCCAGCAGCGGATCCGGACTAGCGGGAGGGTTGTCCTACGAGCAGTACTTC. This encodes CASSGSGLAGGLSYEQYF.

There are a few counts of this clone. V is TRBV4-3 and J is TRBJ2-3; TRBD2 is a possible D gene (6 bases). CDR1 and CDR2 (germline): LGHNA, YSLEER. The ends were cut back, 0 bases at V and 4 bases at J, with 11 bases in the middle. CDR3 size: 15 residues. CDR3 coding DNA: TGCGCCAGCAGCCAAGATCCCTGGGAGGCAGATACGCAGTATTTT. Protein sequence: CASSQDPWEADTQYF.

On this clone itself: Germline and junction disagree at one end, which may indicate a read error. The V call is TRBV7-6, the J call TRBJ2-1; 10 bases fit TRBD2. Germline loops: CDR1 SGHVS, CDR2 FNYEAQ. The CDR3 covers 18 residues. CDR3 protein: CASSARPSGSISHNEQFF. The CDR3 DNA reads TGTGCCAGCAGCGCGCGGCCTAGCGGGAGTATCTCCCACAATGAGCAGTTCTTC.

This clone was counted once. V gene TRBV27 combines with J gene TRBJ2-3, with 7 bases aligning to TRBD2. Germline V CDR1 and CDR2: MNHEY, SMNVEV (reference sequence). The CDR3 is 17 residues long. V was pared by 6 bases and J by 0 bases, with 12 bases of the junction left unmatched. CDR3 sequence: CASRSYDYSGSTDTQYF. The CDR3 coding sequence is TGTGCCAGCAGGTCGTACGACTATAGCGGGAGCACAGATACGCAGTATTTT.

The chain joins TRBV29-1 to TRBJ1-6; perhaps TRBD1 as D (5 bases). This CDR3 contains 12 residues. The germline V gene encodes CDR1 SQVTM and CDR2 ANQGSEA. CDR3 DNA: TGCAGTGCCAGGGACTATAATTCACCCCTCCACTTT. Protein sequence: CSARDYNSPLHF.

The count of this clone is one. This chain uses TRBV7-3 with TRBJ2-3; 14 nucleotides match TRBD2. Germline trimming cut 5 bases from V and 5 bases from J; bases unmatched to any gene: 9. Germline V gives CDR1 SGHTA, CDR2 FQGTGA. This CDR3 is 17 amino acids long. The DNA for the CDR3 is TGTGCCAGCAGCCACGCCGGACTAGCGGGAGGTATAGATACGCAGTATTTT. It is translated as CASSHAGLAGGIDTQYF.

V gene TRBV15 combines with J gene TRBJ2-5; unclear D gene. The CDR3 spans 15 residues. Germline V gene lookup returns CDR1 LNHNV and CDR2 YYDKDF (reference sequence). V was clipped by 0 bases and J by 2 bases, with 10 bases between them. This CDR3 is CATSRDPGTQETQYF. As DNA, the CDR3 is TGTGCCACCAGCAGAGATCCAGGCACTCAAGAGACCCAGTACTTC.

The gene calls are TRBV6-2 or TRBV6-3 and TRBJ1-5; 9 bases match TRBD1. The germline V gene encodes CDR1 MNHEY and CDR2 SVGEGT. V was pared by 2 bases and J by 2 bases, with 4 bases of the junction left unmatched. The CDR3 covers 16 residues. The CDR3 region is CASSYRTGEGNQPQHF. The CDR3 nucleotides are TGTGCCAGCAGTTACCGGACAGGGGAGGGCAATCAGCCCCAGCATTTT.

The J gene is TRBJ2-3, the V gene TRBV28, with 7 bases identical to TRBD1. Germline lookup yields CDR1 MDHEN and CDR2 SYDVKM. Trimming cost V 7 bases and J 9 bases; bases outside gene matches: 10. The CDR3 spans 13 residues. CDR3 sequence reads: CASNRQGPWTQYF. CDR3 nucleotide sequence: TGTGCCAGCAATCGACAGGGTCCGTGGACGCAGTATTTT.

V usage is TRBV30 and J usage is TRBJ1-2; 9 positions match TRBD1. CDR1 and CDR2 from the germline V gene are GTSNPN and SVGIG (reference sequence). There are 14 residues in the CDR3. V lost 5 bases, J lost 8 bases, and 12 bases stayed unmatched. The CDR3 bases are TGTGCCTGGGACCGGGACAGGGAGTCTGAAGGCTACACCTTC. As protein: CAWDRDRESEGYTF.